This entry lists 10 T cell receptor beta chains sequenced from one sample in a study of cytomegalovirus exposure and HLA in healthy donors. Method: immunoSEQ multiplex PCR; TCRdb's copy keeps in-frame clones and lacks some. Of more than 250,000 clones listed, around 87% are singletons. Sequences were obtained from PBMCs. The receptors shown here come from a woman between 25 and 40 years old in good health and CMV-seropositive.

This chain connects TRBV29-1 to TRBJ1-4; tentative D call: TRBD1 (5 bases). V was clipped by 2 bases and J by 7 bases, with 11 bases between them. Germline V CDR1 and CDR2: SQVTM, ANQGSEA. The CDR3 extends over 13 amino acids. CDR3 loop: CSVEMDIGEKLFF. The CDR3 bases are TGCAGCGTTGAAATGGACATCGGTGAAAAACTGTTTTTT.

V and J are TRBV27 and TRBJ2-1; TRBD2 matches 7 bases. The V and J ends lost 4 bases and 3 bases, in that order; junction bases with no gene match: 6. The CDR3 runs 15 residues. In germline, CDR1 is MNHEY, CDR2 SMNVEV (reference sequence). CDR3 DNA: TGTGCCAGCAGTTCCGCTAGCGGATTCTACAATGAGCAGTTCTTC. Encoded protein: CASSSASGFYNEQFF.

This sequence joins TRBV30 and TRBJ1-1; D ambiguous. The CDR3 is 13 residues long. Looked up from germline, CDR1 is GTSNPN and CDR2 is SVGIG (reference sequence). Trimming shortened V by 3 bases and J by 2 bases, and 10 bases separated the two germline ends. CDR3 sequence: CAWRGQTNTEAFF. The CDR3, as DNA: TGTGCCTGGAGAGGCCAGACTAACACTGAAGCTTTCTTT.

The CDR3 protein is CASSLAGSFYGYTF. The DNA of the CDR3 is TGTGCCAGCAGCTTAGCAGGGTCCTTCTATGGCTACACCTTC. The chain carries TRBV11-2 and TRBJ1-2, with a weak D call TRBD1 (5 bases). Germline-derived CDR1 and CDR2 are SGHAT and FQNNGV. The CDR3 runs to 14 residues. Deletions cut 1 base from V and 4 bases from J, with 10 bases between.

V gene TRBV2 combines with J gene TRBJ2-7, with 11 bases that match TRBD2. Germline CDR1 SNHLY, CDR2 FYNNEI. The CDR3 has 15 residues. The V and J ends lost 4 bases and 2 bases, in that order; junction bases with no gene match: 4. CDR3 loop: CASSGGTSGAYEQYF. CDR3 nucleotide sequence: TGTGCCAGCAGTGGCGGGACTAGCGGCGCCTACGAGCAGTACTTC.

The chain links TRBV5-1 to TRBJ2-7; no clear D. V lost 4 bases, J lost 0 bases, and 11 bases lay in between. Germline V gene sequence: CDR1 SGHRS, CDR2 YFSETQ. The CDR3 length is 14 residues. CDR3 sequence: CASSLEEVSYEQYF. CDR3 coding DNA: TGCGCCAGCAGCCTGGAAGAGGTCTCCTACGAGCAGTACTTC.

Here the CDR3 reads CASSSEPGQGNINEQYF. The CDR3 DNA sequence: TGCGCCAGCAGCTCCGAACCGGGACAGGGTAACATCAACGAGCAGTACTTC. This sequence joins TRBV5-1 and TRBJ2-7, with 9 bases that match TRBD1. With V trimmed by 3 bases and J by 5 bases, 15 bases remained unmatched. The CDR3 has 17 residues. Germline-derived CDR1 and CDR2 are SGHRS and YFSETQ.

As DNA, the CDR3 is TGTGCCAGCAGCGGGACAGCGTCCTACGAGCAGTACTTC. It translates to CASSGTASYEQYF. V and J are TRBV6-1 and TRBJ2-7, with 7 bases aligning to TRBD1. CDR1 is MNHNS and CDR2 is SASEGT in the germline V gene. J was trimmed by 1 base and V by 6 bases; bases with no gene match: 3. CDR3 length equals 13 residues.

The chain has TRBV7-9 and TRBJ1-6; D gene uncertain. The V gene lost 5 bases and the J gene lost 6 bases, with 11 bases spanning the gap. This CDR3 has 14 amino acids. Germline values: CDR1 SEHNR, CDR2 FQNEAQ (reference sequence). The CDR3 sequence is CASSPTLLNSPLHF. The DNA of the CDR3 is TGTGCCAGCAGCCCGACCCTACTTAATTCACCCCTCCACTTT.

The V call is TRBV30, the J call TRBJ1-6; a weak D match, TRBD1 (6 bases). Germline V gene sequence: CDR1 GTSNPN, CDR2 SVGIG (reference sequence). Trimming pared 4 bases from V and 9 bases from J, leaving 19 bases between. The CDR3 has 15 amino acids. CDR3 region: CAWIERGGGSSPLHF. CDR3 coding DNA: TGTGCCTGGATAGAGAGGGGAGGGGGGTCTTCACCCCTCCACTTT.